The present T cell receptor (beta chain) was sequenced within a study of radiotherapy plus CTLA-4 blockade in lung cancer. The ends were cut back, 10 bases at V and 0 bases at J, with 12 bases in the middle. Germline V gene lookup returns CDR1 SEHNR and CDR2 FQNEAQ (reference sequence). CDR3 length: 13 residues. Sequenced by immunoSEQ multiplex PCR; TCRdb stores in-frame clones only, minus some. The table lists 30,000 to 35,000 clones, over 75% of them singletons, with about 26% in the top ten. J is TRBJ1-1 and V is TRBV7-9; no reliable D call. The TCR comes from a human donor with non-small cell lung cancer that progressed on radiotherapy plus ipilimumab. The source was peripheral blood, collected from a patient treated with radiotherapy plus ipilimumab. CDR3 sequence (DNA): TGTGCCATGTTGTCGGGGATGAACACTGAAGCTTTCTTT. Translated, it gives CAMLSGMNTEAFF.